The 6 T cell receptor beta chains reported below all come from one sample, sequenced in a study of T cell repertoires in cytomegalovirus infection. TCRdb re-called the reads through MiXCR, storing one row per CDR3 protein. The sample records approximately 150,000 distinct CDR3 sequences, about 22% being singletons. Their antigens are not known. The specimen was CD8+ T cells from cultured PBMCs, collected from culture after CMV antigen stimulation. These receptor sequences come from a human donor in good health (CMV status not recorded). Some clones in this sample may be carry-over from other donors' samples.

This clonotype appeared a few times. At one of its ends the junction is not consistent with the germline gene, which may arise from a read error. CDR3 nucleotide sequence: TGTGCCAGCGGAAGATGGGACGGATTGAACACTGAGGCTTTCTTT. Its translation is CASGRWDGLNTEAFF. The chain joins TRBV7-6 to TRBJ1-1, with D possibly TRBD1 on 5 matching bases. The CDR3 has 15 amino acids. In germline, CDR1 is SGHVS, CDR2 FNYEAQ.

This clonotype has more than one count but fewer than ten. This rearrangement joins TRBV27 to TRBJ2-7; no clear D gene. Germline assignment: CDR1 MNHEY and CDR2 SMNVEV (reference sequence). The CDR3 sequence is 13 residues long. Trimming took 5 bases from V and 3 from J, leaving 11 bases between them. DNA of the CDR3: TGTGCCAGCAGTCCTTCTATTTACTACGAGCAGTACTTC. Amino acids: CASSPSIYYEQYF.

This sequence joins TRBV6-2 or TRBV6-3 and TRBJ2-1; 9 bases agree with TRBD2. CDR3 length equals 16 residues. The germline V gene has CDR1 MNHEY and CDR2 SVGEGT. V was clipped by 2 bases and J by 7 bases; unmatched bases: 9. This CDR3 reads CASSYPGRGGLNEQFF. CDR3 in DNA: TGTGCCAGCAGTTACCCGGGGCGGGGGGGCCTGAATGAGCAGTTCTTC.

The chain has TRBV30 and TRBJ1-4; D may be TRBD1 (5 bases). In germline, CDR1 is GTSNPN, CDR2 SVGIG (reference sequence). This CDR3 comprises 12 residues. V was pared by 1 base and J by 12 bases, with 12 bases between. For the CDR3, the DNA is TGTGCCTGGAGTGGGATTGGGGCCGAACTGTTTTTT. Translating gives CAWSGIGAELFF.

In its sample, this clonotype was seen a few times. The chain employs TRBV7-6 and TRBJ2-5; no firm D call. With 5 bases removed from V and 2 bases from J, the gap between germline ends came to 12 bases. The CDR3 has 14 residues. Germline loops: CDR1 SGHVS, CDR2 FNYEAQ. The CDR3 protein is CASSHRHRQETQYF. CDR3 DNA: TGTGCCAGCAGCCATCGACACCGACAAGAGACCCAGTACTTC.

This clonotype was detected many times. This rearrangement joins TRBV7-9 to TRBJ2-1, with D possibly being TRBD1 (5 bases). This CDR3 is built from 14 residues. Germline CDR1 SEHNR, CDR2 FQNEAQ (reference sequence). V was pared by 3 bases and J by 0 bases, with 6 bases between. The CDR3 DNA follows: TGTGCCAGCAGCTTGACAGACTCCTACAATGAGCAGTTCTTC. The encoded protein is CASSLTDSYNEQFF.